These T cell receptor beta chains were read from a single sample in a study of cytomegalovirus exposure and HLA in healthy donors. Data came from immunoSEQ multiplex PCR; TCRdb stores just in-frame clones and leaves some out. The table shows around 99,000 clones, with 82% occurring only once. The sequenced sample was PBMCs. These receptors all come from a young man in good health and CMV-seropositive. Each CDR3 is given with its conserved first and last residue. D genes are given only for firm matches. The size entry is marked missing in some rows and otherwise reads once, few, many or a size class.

DNA: TGCGCCAGCAGCTCAGCCCTCGAAAGGGGGTCCTACGAGCAGTACTTC; CDR3: CASSSALERGSYEQYF; V: TRBV5-1; size: -; D: -; J: TRBJ2-7
DNA: TGTGCCAGCAGCTTGGGCACAGGGGGATCCTACGAGCAGTACTTC; CDR3: CASSLGTGGSYEQYF; V: TRBV7-6; size: -; D: TRBD1; J: TRBJ2-7
DNA: TGTGCCAGCAGTGAAATGGGGAGCGGGGGGGCTTTCGATGAGCAGTTCTTC; CDR3: CASSEMGSGGAFDEQFF; V: TRBV2; size: few; D: TRBD2; J: TRBJ2-1
DNA: TGTGCCAGCACGACTAGCGGGGGGGCCCCAAAGACCCAGTACTTC; CDR3: CASTTSGGAPKTQYF; V: TRBV11-2; size: -; D: TRBD2; J: TRBJ2-5
DNA: TGTGCCAGCTCACGGGACAGGGGATCTGGAAACACCATATATTTT; CDR3: CASSRDRGSGNTIYF; V: TRBV18; size: -; D: TRBD1; J: TRBJ1-3
DNA: TGTGCCAGCAGCAAGACTTACACGGCTAATGAAAAACTGTTTTTT; CDR3: CASSKTYTANEKLFF; V: TRBV11-2; size: once; D: -; J: TRBJ1-4
DNA: TGTGCCAGCAGCTTGTTAACAGGGAACTCACCCCTCCACTTT; CDR3: CASSLLTGNSPLHF; V: TRBV5-6; size: -; D: -; J: TRBJ1-6
DNA: TGTGCCATCAACCAGGGGTTCGGGAACACTGAAGCTTTCTTT; CDR3: CAINQGFGNTEAFF; V: TRBV10-3; size: -; D: -; J: TRBJ1-1
DNA: TGTGCCAGCAGTTACTCAGGAGCGGGGGGTCCCCAGGGGCAGTATTTT; CDR3: CASSYSGAGGPQGQYF; V: TRBV6-5; size: -; D: TRBD2; J: TRBJ2-3
DNA: TGTTCCAGCAGCCTCACCGGCAGGGTCGATACGCAGTATTTT; CDR3: CSSSLTGRVDTQYF; V: TRBV7-9; size: -; D: -; J: TRBJ2-3
DNA: TGTGCCAGTAGTATAGATAGGACTTACACTGAAGCTTTCTTT; CDR3: CASSIDRTYTEAFF; V: TRBV19; size: few; D: -; J: TRBJ1-1
DNA: TGTGCCTGCGCAAAGACAGGAACGGCTAATGAAAAACTGTTTTTT; CDR3: CACAKTGTANEKLFF; V: TRBV30; size: -; D: -; J: TRBJ1-4
DNA: TGTGCCAGCAGCTTGGATATGGGCAGGGAGGCTGAAGCTTTCTTT; CDR3: CASSLDMGREAEAFF; V: TRBV5-4; size: -; D: -; J: TRBJ1-1
DNA: TGTGCCAGCAGCCCCGCCGGGGGAAAAACGAAAGAGACCCAGTACTTC; CDR3: CASSPAGGKTKETQYF; V: TRBV7-9; size: few; D: -; J: TRBJ2-5
DNA: TGCGCCAGCAGCTTGTCGGGGGGAAACACTGAAGCTTTCTTT; CDR3: CASSLSGGNTEAFF; V: TRBV5-1; size: few; D: -; J: TRBJ1-1
DNA: TGTGCCAGCAGCGGTACGGGGATGAACACTGAAGCTTTCTTT; CDR3: CASSGTGMNTEAFF; V: TRBV4-2; size: -; D: -; J: TRBJ1-1
DNA: TGTGCCAGCCGGGACAGACCTGCTATGAACACTGAAGCTTTCTTT; CDR3: CASRDRPAMNTEAFF; V: TRBV6-1; size: -; D: TRBD1; J: TRBJ1-1
DNA: TGTGCCAGCAGCTCCGGAGGTTCCCCATTCACCGGGGAGCTGTTTTTT; CDR3: CASSSGGSPFTGELFF; V: TRBV5-6; size: -; D: -; J: TRBJ2-2
DNA: TGTGCCAGCAGTGACTCAATAGCGGGGGGTTATGAGACCCAGTACTTC; CDR3: CASSDSIAGGYETQYF; V: TRBV6-4; size: few; D: TRBD2; J: TRBJ2-5
DNA: TGTGCCAGCAGCTTCCGACAGGCCAGCGAAGCTTTCTTT; CDR3: CASSFRQASEAFF; V: TRBV7-6; size: -; D: -; J: TRBJ1-1
DNA: TGCGCCAGCAGCCAACCGGGACAGGGAGGCAATCAGCCCCAGCATTTT; CDR3: CASSQPGQGGNQPQHF; V: TRBV4-1; size: -; D: TRBD1; J: TRBJ1-5
DNA: TGCAGCGTTGAAAGGAGGCTGAACACTGAAGCTTTCTTT; CDR3: CSVERRLNTEAFF; V: TRBV29-1; size: -; D: -; J: TRBJ1-1
DNA: TGTGCCAGCAGCGTAGGTGGACTAGATGTGGGAGATACGCAGTATTTT; CDR3: CASSVGGLDVGDTQYF; V: TRBV9; size: once; D: TRBD2; J: TRBJ2-3
DNA: TGTGCCAGCAGACGCATTCATACTAACGGACAGGGGGCGGAATTCGACAATGAGCAGTTCTTC; CDR3: CASRRIHTNGQGAEFDNEQFF; V: TRBV9; size: -; D: TRBD1; J: TRBJ2-1
DNA: TGTGCCAGCAGCTTGGTCACGGGGATGGAGACCCAGTACTTC; CDR3: CASSLVTGMETQYF; V: TRBV5-4; size: -; D: -; J: TRBJ2-5
DNA: TGTGCCAGCAGTTACTCGATAGCCAGGGGCTTAGAAGCTTTCTTT; CDR3: CASSYSIARGLEAFF; V: TRBV6-5; size: -; D: -; J: TRBJ1-1
DNA: TGCGCCAGCAGGCGGGGTCGAACACAAGAGACCCAGTACTTC; CDR3: CASRRGRTQETQYF; V: TRBV5-1; size: few; D: -; J: TRBJ2-5
DNA: TGTGCCAGCTCCCTACCCCCAAACTCCTACAATGAGCAGTTCTTC; CDR3: CASSLPPNSYNEQFF; V: TRBV18; size: -; D: -; J: TRBJ2-1
DNA: TGTGCCATCAGTGAGTCTAAGGGGGCTGGGGAAAAACTGTTTTTT; CDR3: CAISESKGAGEKLFF; V: TRBV10-3; size: -; D: TRBD1; J: TRBJ1-4